This T cell receptor (beta chain) was sequenced for a study of shared clonotypes between healthy human individuals. Study-wide findings and caveats: In contrast to clonotypes shared by all four donors, non-shared clonotypes had lower generation probabilities. There were few donors, and this limited the genetic and exposure-history diversity represented.

This clone has just a few counts. The antigen is undetermined. Every subset's genomic DNA went evenly onto several immunoSEQ plates. The input for sorted-subset replicate PCRs was around 0.2 ug DNA, some 30,000 T cell genomes. TCRdb's table, derived via immunoSEQ multiplex PCR, lists solely in-frame clones and lacks some. Among approximately 740,000 clones listed, 74% were seen once. The V end lost 8 bases, the J end lost 8 bases, and 10 bases lay between the germline ends. Per germline, CDR1 LNHDA and CDR2 SQIVND (reference sequence). CDR3 length: 10 amino acids. This chain connects TRBV19 to TRBJ2-7; no reliable D call. This TCR came from a woman aged 25-40 years in good health. The sample was memory CD4+ T cells sorted from blood. Subset defined: CD45RA-negative fraction. The CDR3 nucleotides are TGTGCCAGTGGAAATTCCCAGCAGTACTTC. Protein product: CASGNSQQYF.